The TCR beta chain described here comes from a study of Ad26.COV2.S vaccination and SARS-CoV-2 variants. Study overall: Intramuscular Ad26.COV2.S doses were given once or twice, 56 days apart. General study results and limits: Reports say spike-specific CD8+ and CD4+ T cell responses covered substantial breadth after vaccination.

Data came from immunoSEQ multiplex PCR; TCRdb stores just in-frame clones and leaves some out. The table shows roughly 350,000 clones, with 88% occurring only once. The CDR3 spans 13 residues. Trimming cost V 5 bases and J 2 bases; bases outside gene matches: 2. Germline CDR1 MNHEY, CDR2 SMNVEV (reference sequence). Comments on this clone: Antigen: not known.

Treatment here: some 20 received Ad26.COV2.S at low or high dose, single or two shots; about 5 received placebo; per-sample allocation not given. Sampling was performed 63 days after the first vaccine or placebo injection. An Ad26 vector expressing Wuhan-strain SARS-CoV-2 spike served as the vaccine. The specimen was peripheral blood, collected in a trial of Ad26.COV2.S vaccine versus placebo. The TCR was taken from a person between 18 and 59 years old who received the Ad26.COV2.S COVID-19 vaccine or a placebo. V gene TRBV27 combines with J gene TRBJ1-2; 7 bases map to TRBD1. CDR3 in amino acids: CASSRDSNYGYTF. CDR3 bases: TGTGCCAGCAGTCGGGACAGCAACTATGGCTACACCTTC.